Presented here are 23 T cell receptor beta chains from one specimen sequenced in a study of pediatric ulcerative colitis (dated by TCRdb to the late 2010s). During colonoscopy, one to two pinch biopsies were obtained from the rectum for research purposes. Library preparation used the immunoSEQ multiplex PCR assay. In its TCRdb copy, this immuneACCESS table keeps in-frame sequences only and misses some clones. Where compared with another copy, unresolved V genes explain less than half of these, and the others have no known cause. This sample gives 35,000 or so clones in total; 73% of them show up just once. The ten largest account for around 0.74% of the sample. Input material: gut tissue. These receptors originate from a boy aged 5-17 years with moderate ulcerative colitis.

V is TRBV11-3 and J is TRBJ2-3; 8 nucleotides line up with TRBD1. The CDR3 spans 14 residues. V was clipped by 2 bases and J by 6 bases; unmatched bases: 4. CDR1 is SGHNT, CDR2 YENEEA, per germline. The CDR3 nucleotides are TGTGCCAGCAGCTTACAGGGGGCAGGGGATACGCAGTATTTT. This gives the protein CASSLQGAGDTQYF.

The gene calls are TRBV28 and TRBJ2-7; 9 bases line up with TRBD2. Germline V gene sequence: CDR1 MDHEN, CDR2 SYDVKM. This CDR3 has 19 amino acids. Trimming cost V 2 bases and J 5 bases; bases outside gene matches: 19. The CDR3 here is CASSLVLAGLLDAPDEQYF. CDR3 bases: TGTGCCAGCAGTTTAGTGCTAGCGGGACTTCTTGACGCGCCCGACGAGCAGTACTTC.

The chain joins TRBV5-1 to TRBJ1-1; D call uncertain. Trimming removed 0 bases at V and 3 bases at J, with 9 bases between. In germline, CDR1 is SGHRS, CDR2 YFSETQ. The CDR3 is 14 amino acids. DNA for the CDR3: TGCGCCAGCAGCTTGGAAGCCCCTTACACTGAAGCTTTCTTT. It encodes CASSLEAPYTEAFF.

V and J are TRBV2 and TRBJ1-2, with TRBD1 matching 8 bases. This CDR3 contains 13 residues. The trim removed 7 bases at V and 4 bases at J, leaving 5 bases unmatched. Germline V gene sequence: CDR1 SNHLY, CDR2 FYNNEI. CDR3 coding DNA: TGTGCCAGCAAACAGGGGGAGCGCTATGGCTACACCTTC. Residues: CASKQGERYGYTF.

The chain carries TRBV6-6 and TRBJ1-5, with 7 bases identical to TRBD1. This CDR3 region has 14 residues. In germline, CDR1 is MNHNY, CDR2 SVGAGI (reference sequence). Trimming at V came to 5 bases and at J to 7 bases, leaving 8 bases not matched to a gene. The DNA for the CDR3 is TGTGCCAGCAGTGGAGGGGGCGCGGGGCAGCCCCAGCATTTT. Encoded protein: CASSGGGAGQPQHF.

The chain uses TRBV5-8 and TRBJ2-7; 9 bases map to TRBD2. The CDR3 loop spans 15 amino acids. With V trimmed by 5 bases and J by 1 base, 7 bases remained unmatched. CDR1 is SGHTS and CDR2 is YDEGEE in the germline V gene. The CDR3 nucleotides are TGTGCCAGCAGAAAGCCGGGACTAGCATCCTACGAGCAGTACTTC. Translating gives CASRKPGLASYEQYF.

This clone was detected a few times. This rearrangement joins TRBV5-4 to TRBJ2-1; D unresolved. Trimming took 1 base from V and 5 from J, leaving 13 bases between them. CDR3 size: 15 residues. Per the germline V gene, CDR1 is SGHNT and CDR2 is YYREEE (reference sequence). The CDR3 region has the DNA TGTGCCAGCAGCTTGAAGCAGACTCTCGACAATGAGCAGTTCTTC. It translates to CASSLKQTLDNEQFF. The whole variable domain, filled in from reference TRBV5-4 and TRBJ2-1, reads ETGVTQSPTHLIKTRGQQVTLRCSSQSGHNTVSWYQQALGQGPQFIFQYYREEENGRGNFPPRFSGLQFPNYSSELNVNALELDDSALYLCASSLKQTLDNEQFFGPGTRLTVL.

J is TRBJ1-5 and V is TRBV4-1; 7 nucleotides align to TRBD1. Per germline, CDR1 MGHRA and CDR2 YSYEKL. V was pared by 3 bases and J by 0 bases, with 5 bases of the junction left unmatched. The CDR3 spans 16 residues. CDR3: CASSQHRGVSNQPQHF. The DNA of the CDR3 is TGCGCCAGCAGCCAGCACAGGGGCGTTAGCAATCAGCCCCAGCATTTT.

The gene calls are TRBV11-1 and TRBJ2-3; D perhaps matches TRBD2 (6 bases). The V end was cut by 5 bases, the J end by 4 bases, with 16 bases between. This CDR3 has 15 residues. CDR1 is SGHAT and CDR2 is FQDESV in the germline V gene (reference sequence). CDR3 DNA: TGTGCCAGCAGCATAATGGGGGGTGAATCAGATACGCAGTATTTT. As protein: CASSIMGGESDTQYF. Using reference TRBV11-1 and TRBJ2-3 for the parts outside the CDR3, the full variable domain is EAEVAQSPRYKITEKSQAVAFWCDPISGHATLYWYRQILGQGPELLVQFQDESVVDDSQLPKDRFSAERLKGVDSTLKIQPAELGDSAMYLCASSIMGGESDTQYFGPGTRLTVL.

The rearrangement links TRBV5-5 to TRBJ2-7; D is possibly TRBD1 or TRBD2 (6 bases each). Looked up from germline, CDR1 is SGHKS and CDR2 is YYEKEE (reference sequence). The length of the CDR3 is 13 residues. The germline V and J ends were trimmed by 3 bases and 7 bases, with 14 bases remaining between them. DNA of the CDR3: TGTGCCAGCAGCTGGGACTCAGACAGGGAGCAGTACTTC. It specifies CASSWDSDREQYF.

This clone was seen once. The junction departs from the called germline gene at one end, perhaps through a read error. CDR3 amino acids: CASSRGSKPHF. The CDR3 DNA sequence: TGTGCCAGCAGCCGTGGGTCGAAACCACACTTT. The rearrangement uses TRBV7-8 and TRBJ1-1; D call uncertain. Germline V CDR1 and CDR2: SGHVS, FQNEAQ. The CDR3 is 11 amino acids.

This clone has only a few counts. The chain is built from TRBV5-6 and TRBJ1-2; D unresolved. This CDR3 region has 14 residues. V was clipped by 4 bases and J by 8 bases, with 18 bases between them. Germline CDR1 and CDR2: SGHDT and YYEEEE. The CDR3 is CASSPDNGGRGYTF. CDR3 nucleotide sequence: TGTGCCAGCAGCCCGGATAACGGAGGTCGCGGCTACACCTTC.

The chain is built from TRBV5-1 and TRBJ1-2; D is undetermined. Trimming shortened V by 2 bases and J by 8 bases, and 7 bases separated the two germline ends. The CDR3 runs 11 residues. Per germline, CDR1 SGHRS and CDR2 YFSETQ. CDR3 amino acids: CASSLGYGYTF. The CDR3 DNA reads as TGCGCCAGCAGCTTAGGGTACGGCTACACCTTC.

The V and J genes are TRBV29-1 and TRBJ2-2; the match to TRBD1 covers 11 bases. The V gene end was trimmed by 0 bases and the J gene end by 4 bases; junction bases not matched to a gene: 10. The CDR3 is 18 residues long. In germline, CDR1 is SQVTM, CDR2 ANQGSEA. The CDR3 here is CSVEDPRDRGSSTGELFF. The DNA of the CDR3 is TGCAGCGTTGAAGATCCCCGGGACAGGGGGTCCAGCACCGGGGAGCTGTTTTTT.

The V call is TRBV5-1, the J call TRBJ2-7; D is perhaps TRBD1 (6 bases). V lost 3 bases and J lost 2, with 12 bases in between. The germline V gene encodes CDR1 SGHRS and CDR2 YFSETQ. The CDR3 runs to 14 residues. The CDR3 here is CASSSRQAPYEQYF. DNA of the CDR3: TGCGCCAGCAGCTCACGACAGGCACCCTACGAGCAGTACTTC.

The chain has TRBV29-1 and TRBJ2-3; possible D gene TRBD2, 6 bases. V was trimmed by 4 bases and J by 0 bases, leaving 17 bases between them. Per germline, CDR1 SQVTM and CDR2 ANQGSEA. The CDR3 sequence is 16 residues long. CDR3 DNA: TGCAGCGTTGCGGGAGTGGGGGGAACTAGCACAGATACGCAGTATTTT. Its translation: CSVAGVGGTSTDTQYF.

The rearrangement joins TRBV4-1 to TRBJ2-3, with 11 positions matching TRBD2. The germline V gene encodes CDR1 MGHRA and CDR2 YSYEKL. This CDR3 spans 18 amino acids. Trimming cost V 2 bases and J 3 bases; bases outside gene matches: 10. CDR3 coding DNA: TGCGCCAGCAGCCAATCTCCCCTAGCGGGGGGAACTACAGATACGCAGTATTTT. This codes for CASSQSPLAGGTTDTQYF.

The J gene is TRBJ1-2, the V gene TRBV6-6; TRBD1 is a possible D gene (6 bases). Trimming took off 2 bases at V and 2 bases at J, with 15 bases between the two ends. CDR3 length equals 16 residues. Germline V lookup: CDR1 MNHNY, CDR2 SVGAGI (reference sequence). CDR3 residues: CASSYPRLTGNYGYTF. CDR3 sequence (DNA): TGTGCCAGCAGTTACCCCCGCCTGACAGGAAACTATGGCTACACCTTC.

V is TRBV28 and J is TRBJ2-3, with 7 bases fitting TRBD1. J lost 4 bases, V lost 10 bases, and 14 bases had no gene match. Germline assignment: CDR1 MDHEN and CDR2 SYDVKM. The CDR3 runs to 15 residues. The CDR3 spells CAITKGAGLADTQYF. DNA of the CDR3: TGTGCCATCACGAAGGGGGCTGGGTTAGCAGATACGCAGTATTTT.

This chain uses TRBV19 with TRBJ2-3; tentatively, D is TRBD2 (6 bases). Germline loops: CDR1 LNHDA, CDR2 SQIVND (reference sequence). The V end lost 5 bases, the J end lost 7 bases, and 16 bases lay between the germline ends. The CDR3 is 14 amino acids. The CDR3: CASSGGTFLYTQYF. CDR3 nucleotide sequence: TGTGCCAGTAGTGGGGGGACTTTTCTCTATACGCAGTATTTT.

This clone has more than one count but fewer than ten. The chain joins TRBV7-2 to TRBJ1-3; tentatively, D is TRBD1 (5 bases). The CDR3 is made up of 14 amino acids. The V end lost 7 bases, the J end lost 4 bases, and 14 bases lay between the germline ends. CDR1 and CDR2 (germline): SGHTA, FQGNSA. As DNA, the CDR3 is TGTGCCAGCACCGATTGGGGCGGAGGAAACACCATATATTTT. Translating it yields CASTDWGGGNTIYF.

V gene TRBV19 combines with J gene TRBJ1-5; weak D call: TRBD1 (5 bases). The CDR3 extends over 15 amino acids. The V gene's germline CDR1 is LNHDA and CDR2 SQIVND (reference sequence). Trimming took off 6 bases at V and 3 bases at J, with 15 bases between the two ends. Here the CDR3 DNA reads TGTGCCAGTAGAGCGGGACGGCACTTCAATCAGCCCCAGCATTTT. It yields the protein CASRAGRHFNQPQHF.

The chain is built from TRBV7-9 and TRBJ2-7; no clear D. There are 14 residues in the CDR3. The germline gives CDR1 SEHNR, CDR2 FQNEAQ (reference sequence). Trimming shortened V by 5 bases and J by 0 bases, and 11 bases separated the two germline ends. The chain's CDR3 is CASSPGASSYEQYF. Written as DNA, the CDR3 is TGTGCCAGCAGCCCGGGCGCTAGCTCCTACGAGCAGTACTTC.